This TCR beta chain was sequenced during a study of cytomegalovirus exposure and HLA in healthy donors. Whole-study findings and limits: Most of the TCR beta V segments (in an earlier analysis) were productive either about 90% or about 30% of the time. Most CMV-associated TCR beta chains were later found to appear HLA-restricted. Researchers reported that a few CMV-associated chains were confirmed in vitro as CMV antigen-specific.

The germline V gene has CDR1 KGHSH and CDR2 LQKENI. The CDR3 is 14 amino acids. About this clone: Its antigen remains unidentified. Mismatch with germline at one junction end may stem from a read error. Other nucleotide sequences in the sample specify the same CDR3.

The PCR had 60 Vbeta and 13 Jbeta primers. The repertoire was sequenced with immunoSEQ multiplex PCR; TCRdb's copy has only in-frame clones and lacks some. The sample has about 140,000 clones; approximately 70% are singletons. This TCR was recovered from a woman aged 35 to 49 in good health and CMV-seronegative. Sequencing was done on a sample of PBMCs. The chain has TRBV18 and TRBJ1-6, with 8 nucleotides matching TRBD1. As DNA, the CDR3 is TGCGCCAGCTCACCGGACAGGGTTGGATCACCCCTCCACTTT. Residues: CASSPDRVGSPLHF.